The next 16 T cell receptor beta chains were all read from a single sample in a study of shared clonotypes between healthy human individuals. CD8 cells classed as naive were CD45RO-negative and positively selected for CCR7, excluding terminally differentiated effector memory CD45RA+ cells. Method: immunoSEQ multiplex PCR; TCRdb's copy keeps in-frame clones and lacks some. The repertoire holds about 2 million clones, with about 95% as singletons. What was sequenced was naive CD8+ T cells sorted from blood. The receptors were sampled from a man aged 18 to 29 in good health.

This clone has just one count. As DNA, the CDR3 is TGTGCCAGCAGTTTAACGGGGGTGGGGGCCGAGCAGTACTTC. It translates to CASSLTGVGAEQYF. J is TRBJ2-7 and V is TRBV27, with D possibly being TRBD1 or TRBD2 (6 bases each). Germline CDR1 reads MNHEY; CDR2 reads SMNVEV (reference sequence). The V gene lost 2 bases and the J gene lost 6 bases, with 14 bases spanning the gap. The length of the CDR3 is 14 residues.

The V and J genes are TRBV15 and TRBJ1-6; D call uncertain. CDR3 length: 18 amino acids. CDR1 LNHNV and CDR2 YYDKDF come from the germline V gene (reference sequence). Trimming cost V 5 bases and J 7 bases, with 24 bases left between them. This CDR3 reads CATSAESGWTGPNSPLHF. In DNA form, the CDR3 reads TGTGCCACCAGCGCGGAGAGCGGTTGGACCGGACCAAATTCACCCCTCCACTTT.

This clone appeared once. The chain recombines TRBV27 with TRBJ1-1; the D gene is possibly TRBD1 (5 bases). In germline, CDR1 is MNHEY, CDR2 SMNVEV (reference sequence). The CDR3 extends over 13 amino acids. Trimming pared 6 bases from V and 5 bases from J, leaving 13 bases between. DNA for the CDR3: TGTGCCAGCAGCCTCGGGACGAAGACTGAAGCTTTCTTT. Translation: CASSLGTKTEAFF.

The gene calls are TRBV14 and TRBJ2-7; no definite D call. Germline V gene lookup returns CDR1 SGHDN and CDR2 FVKESK. Trimming took 6 bases from V and 2 from J, leaving 5 bases between them. The CDR3 spans 11 residues. Here the CDR3 reads CASSQTYEQYF. For the CDR3, the DNA is TGTGCCAGCAGTCAGACCTACGAGCAGTACTTC. Variable domain in full (rest from reference TRBV14 and TRBJ2-7): EAGVTQFPSHSVIEKGQTVTLRCDPISGHDNLYWYRRVMGKEIKFLLHFVKESKQDESGMPNNRFLAERTGGTYSTLKVQPAELEDSGVYFCASSQTYEQYFGPGTRLTVT.

This clone was detected a few times. The rearrangement uses TRBV5-4 and TRBJ1-2; possibly TRBD1 for D (5 bases). Trimming stripped 10 bases from V and 6 bases from J, with 16 bases between. Looked up from germline, CDR1 is SGHNT and CDR2 is YYREEE (reference sequence). The CDR3 sequence is 12 residues long. The CDR3 sequence is CAASRGFDGYTF. DNA of the CDR3: TGTGCCGCAAGTCGGGGGTTCGATGGCTACACCTTC.

The chain has TRBV7-9 and TRBJ2-1, with 12 bases matching TRBD2. The ends lost 4 bases at V and 4 bases at J; junction bases unmatched: 5. Per germline, CDR1 SEHNR and CDR2 FQNEAQ (reference sequence). The CDR3 loop spans 16 amino acids. The DNA for the CDR3 is TGTGCCAGCAGCTCGCACGGACTAGCGGGATACAATGAGCAGTTCTTC. Amino acid sequence: CASSSHGLAGYNEQFF.

The gene calls are TRBV28 and TRBJ2-3; D call uncertain. Germline lookup yields CDR1 MDHEN and CDR2 SYDVKM. Deletions cut 1 base from V and 2 bases from J, with 10 bases between. The CDR3 length is 15 residues. This CDR3 is CASSLSGYSTDTQYF. DNA of the CDR3: TGTGCCAGCAGTTTATCTGGCTATTCCACAGATACGCAGTATTTT.

J is TRBJ1-3 and V is TRBV4-1; D is perhaps TRBD1 (5 bases). The V and J ends lost 2 bases and 0 bases respectively, with 11 bases between them. There are 16 residues in the CDR3. Looked up from germline, CDR1 is MGHRA and CDR2 is YSYEKL. The CDR3 region is CASSQTGPFSGNTIYF. The DNA of the CDR3 is TGCGCCAGCAGCCAAACGGGACCTTTCTCTGGAAACACCATATATTTT.

On this clone: Compared with germline, one end of the junction differs, possibly owing to a read error. V and J are TRBV9 and TRBJ1-2, with 7 bases that match TRBD1. The germline V gene encodes CDR1 SGDLS and CDR2 YYNGEE. The CDR3 is 16 amino acids. The CDR3 DNA reads TGTGCCAGCAGCCCCCGACAGGGTCCCCTTAACTATGGTTACACCTTC. The encoded protein is CASSPRQGPLNYGYTF.

The gene calls are TRBV28 and TRBJ2-1; perhaps TRBD1 as D (5 bases). The CDR3 covers 16 residues. The V end lost 4 bases, the J end lost 6 bases, and 19 bases lay between the germline ends. The germline V gene encodes CDR1 MDHEN and CDR2 SYDVKM. The CDR3 region has the DNA TGTGCCAGCAGTTCTCTACTCCCAGAAAGGGGCAATGAGCAGTTCTTC. Translation gives CASSSLLPERGNEQFF.

The chain recombines TRBV10-3 with TRBJ1-5; a possible D gene is TRBD1 (5 bases). V gave up 2 bases and J gave up 7 bases, with 9 bases separating them. The germline CDR1 and CDR2 sequences are ENHRY and SYGVKD. The CDR3 totals 13 residues. The CDR3 DNA sequence: TGTGCCATCAGTGAGAAGGGGCCCCAGCCCCAGCATTTT. Protein product: CAISEKGPQPQHF.

The V and J genes are TRBV27 and TRBJ2-1, with D perhaps TRBD1 (6 bases). Trimming shortened V by 1 base and J by 9 bases, and 22 bases separated the two germline ends. Germline assignment: CDR1 MNHEY and CDR2 SMNVEV (reference sequence). The CDR3 consists of 17 residues. CDR3 in DNA: TGTGCCAGCAGTTTATTACAGGGAAGGGGCATTAGTAGTGAGCAGTTCTTC. This encodes CASSLLQGRGISSEQFF.

The J gene is TRBJ1-3, the V gene TRBV6-1; D not resolved. The germline gives CDR1 MNHNS, CDR2 SASEGT. The germline V and J ends were trimmed by 4 bases and 3 bases, with 4 bases remaining between them. The CDR3 loop spans 12 amino acids. The CDR3 loop is CASSVFGNTIYF. The CDR3 nucleotides read TGTGCCAGCAGTGTTTTTGGAAACACCATATATTTT.

The chain employs TRBV11-2 and TRBJ2-7; D is perhaps TRBD1 (6 bases). CDR1 SGHAT and CDR2 FQNNGV come from the germline V gene. V shed 4 bases and J shed 0 bases, with 7 bases lying between them. The CDR3 consists of 13 residues. In DNA, the CDR3 is TGTGCCAGCAGCTGGGACATCTCCTACGAGCAGTACTTC. Amino acids: CASSWDISYEQYF.

This chain uses TRBV27 with TRBJ1-6; a weak D match, TRBD1 (6 bases). This CDR3 contains 17 residues. Looked up from germline, CDR1 is MNHEY and CDR2 is SMNVEV (reference sequence). The ends were cut back, 3 bases at V and 3 bases at J, with 15 bases in the middle. In DNA form, the CDR3 reads TGTGCCAGCAGTTTCGAACCCCCGGGACACTATAATTCACCCCTCCACTTT. This sequence encodes CASSFEPPGHYNSPLHF.

CDR3: CASSVSGQSSGNTIYF. The CDR3 coding sequence is TGTGCCAGCAGCGTATCGGGACAGAGCTCTGGAAACACCATATATTTT. This rearrangement joins TRBV9 to TRBJ1-3; TRBD1 matches at 7 bases. Trimming took 1 base from V and 0 from J; bases not matched to a gene: 4. Germline-derived CDR1 and CDR2 are SGDLS and YYNGEE. This CDR3 contains 16 residues.